The 19 T cell receptor beta chains below were found in one sample sequenced in a study of shared clonotypes between healthy human individuals. Naive CD8 cells were CD45RO-negative, positively selected for CCR7, excluding terminally differentiated effector memory CD45RA+ cells. Clones were sequenced by immunoSEQ multiplex PCR, and TCRdb holds only the in-frame ones, with some missing. The data contain approximately 590,000 clones, about 95% of them seen just once; the ten biggest clones take up about 0.11%. Sequencing input: naive CD8+ T cells sorted from blood. Receptors originate from a woman aged 25 to 39 in good health.

This rearrangement joins TRBV11-2 to TRBJ2-1; the match to TRBD2 covers 11 bases. The germline V gene has CDR1 SGHAT and CDR2 FQNNGV. V dropped 4 bases and J dropped 3; count of bases not matched to a gene: 5. This CDR3 contains 16 residues. The CDR3 sequence: CASSSAGTSGYNEQFF. The CDR3 region has the DNA TGTGCCAGCAGCTCGGCCGGGACTAGCGGCTACAATGAGCAGTTCTTC. The complete variable domain, with remaining parts taken from reference TRBV11-2 and TRBJ2-1, reads EAGVAQSPRYKIIEKRQSVAFWCNPISGHATLYWYQQILGQGPKLLIQFQNNGVVDDSQLPKDRFSAERLKGVDSTLKIQPAKLEDSAVYLCASSSAGTSGYNEQFFGPGTRLTVL.

The V call is TRBV4-1, the J call TRBJ2-7, with 9 bases lining up with TRBD1. The CDR3 contains 15 residues. Trimming removed 0 bases from V and 6 bases from J; junction bases left unmatched: 6. In germline, CDR1 is MGHRA, CDR2 YSYEKL. CDR3 residues: CASSQETGGLGEQYF. As DNA, the CDR3 is TGCGCCAGCAGCCAAGAGACAGGGGGGCTGGGCGAGCAGTACTTC.

J is TRBJ2-7 and V is TRBV10-2; tentatively, D is TRBD2 (6 bases). Trimming pared 3 bases from V and 2 bases from J, leaving 14 bases between. Germline V gene data show CDR1 as WSHSY and CDR2 as SAAADI. The CDR3 is 15 residues long. The CDR3 coding sequence is TGCGCCAGCAGTGACAGGGACTGGGAGCCCTACGAGCAGTACTTC. Protein: CASSDRDWEPYEQYF.

The chain is built from TRBV2 and TRBJ1-5, with D possibly TRBD1 on 6 matching bases. CDR1 and CDR2 from the germline V gene are SNHLY and FYNNEI. The CDR3 length is 15 residues. V lost 6 bases, J lost 5 bases, and 17 bases lay in between. The CDR3 region is CASRASTGTYQPQHF. CDR3 in DNA: TGTGCCAGCAGAGCCAGTACAGGGACTTATCAGCCCCAGCATTTT.

The chain joins TRBV27 to TRBJ2-1; D ambiguous. V gave up 3 bases and J gave up 4 bases, with 10 bases separating them. The germline V gene encodes CDR1 MNHEY and CDR2 SMNVEV (reference sequence). The CDR3 is 14 residues long. The CDR3 protein is CASSFHPRYNEQFF. Here the CDR3 DNA reads TGTGCCAGCAGTTTCCACCCCAGGTACAATGAGCAGTTCTTC.

This chain connects TRBV11-3 to TRBJ2-2, with 14 bases fitting TRBD2. V gave up 5 bases and J gave up 5 bases; unmatched junction bases: 4. This CDR3 contains 16 residues. CDR1 and CDR2 (germline): SGHNT, YENEEA. The DNA for the CDR3 is TGTGCCAGCAGCCCGGGACTAGCGGGAGTTACCGGGGAGCTGTTTTTT. Translation gives CASSPGLAGVTGELFF.

The chain joins TRBV5-6 to TRBJ1-2, with TRBD1 as a possible D gene (5 bases). The CDR3 runs 15 residues. Germline assignment: CDR1 SGHDT and CDR2 YYEEEE. V lost 0 bases, J lost 1 base, and 10 bases lay in between. The CDR3: CASSLVRGGNYGYTF. CDR3 in DNA: TGTGCCAGCAGCTTGGTCCGGGGGGGTAACTATGGCTACACCTTC. Full variable domain (outside the CDR3, taken from reference TRBV5-6 and TRBJ1-2): DAGVTQSPTHLIKTRGQQVTLRCSPKSGHDTVSWYQQALGQGPQFIFQYYEEEERQRGNFPDRFSGHQFPNYSSELNVNALLLGDSALYLCASSLVRGGNYGYTFGSGTRLTVV.

The V call is TRBV6-1, the J call TRBJ1-1; D remains unclear. Trimming took off 7 bases at V and 4 bases at J, with 13 bases between the two ends. CDR3 length equals 13 residues. The germline CDR1 and CDR2 sequences are MNHNS and SASEGT. DNA for the CDR3: TGTGCCAGCACCACCGAGTCGTTCACTGAAGCTTTCTTT. Protein: CASTTESFTEAFF.

The chain links TRBV4-1 to TRBJ2-3; 10 bases agree with TRBD2. Trimming at V came to 4 bases and at J to 3 bases, leaving 1 base not matched to a gene. Germline V gene sequence: CDR1 MGHRA, CDR2 YSYEKL. This CDR3 comprises 14 residues. The CDR3: CASSLTSGTDTQYF. CDR3 DNA sequence: TGCGCCAGCAGCCTGACTAGCGGGACAGATACGCAGTATTTT.

The CDR3 region is CATVPGHPVNEKLFF. CDR3 sequence (DNA): TGTGCCACCGTTCCGGGACACCCGGTAAATGAAAAACTGTTTTTT. V usage is TRBV2 and J usage is TRBJ1-4; TRBD1 might be the D (6 bases). Germline V lookup: CDR1 SNHLY, CDR2 FYNNEI. Trimming removed 10 bases from V and 5 bases from J, with 20 bases in between. CDR3 length: 15 amino acids.

The rearrangement uses TRBV28 and TRBJ2-3, with TRBD1 matching over 8 bases. The CDR3 length is 16 residues. Per the germline V gene, CDR1 is MDHEN and CDR2 is SYDVKM. V lost 5 bases to trimming and J lost 2 bases; unmatched junction nucleotides: 9. This CDR3 reads CASSPSPGQATDTQYF. The CDR3 DNA reads as TGTGCCAGCAGTCCCTCTCCGGGACAGGCCACAGATACGCAGTATTTT.

The chain employs TRBV28 and TRBJ2-2, with a possible D match to TRBD2 (6 bases). The CDR3 is 17 residues long. In germline, CDR1 is MDHEN, CDR2 SYDVKM. The germline V and J ends were trimmed by 3 bases and 0 bases, with 14 bases remaining between them. CDR3 in DNA: TGTGCCAGCAGTTTGGAGGGCTTACAGGCGAACACCGGGGAGCTGTTTTTT. Residues: CASSLEGLQANTGELFF.

V gene TRBV29-1 combines with J gene TRBJ2-2; D unresolved. Per the germline V gene, CDR1 is SQVTM and CDR2 is ANQGSEA. The CDR3 length is 13 residues. Trimming removed 7 bases from V and 3 bases from J, with 12 bases in between. CDR3 protein: CSARAPDTGELFF. In nucleotides, the CDR3 is TGCAGCGCCCGAGCCCCCGACACCGGGGAGCTGTTTTTT.

This clone was picked up one time. The chain recombines TRBV27 with TRBJ1-5; D gene ambiguous. The V gene's germline CDR1 is MNHEY and CDR2 SMNVEV (reference sequence). The CDR3 consists of 14 residues. Trimming removed 3 bases from V and 3 bases from J, with 9 bases in between. The CDR3 bases are TGTGCCAGCAGTTTGGGAGGTAACAATCAGCCCCAGCATTTT. Translating gives CASSLGGNNQPQHF.

This chain uses TRBV28 with TRBJ2-5; no clear D. Per germline, CDR1 MDHEN and CDR2 SYDVKM. The CDR3 is 14 amino acids. V was trimmed by 3 bases and J by 7 bases, leaving 15 bases between them. The CDR3 loop is CASSLPARRGTQYF. DNA of the CDR3: TGTGCCAGCAGTTTGCCCGCCCGCCGTGGGACCCAGTACTTC.

The gene calls are TRBV5-4 and TRBJ1-1; weak D call: TRBD1 (6 bases). Germline-derived CDR1 and CDR2 are SGHNT and YYREEE (reference sequence). With 10 bases removed from V and 1 base from J, the gap between germline ends came to 20 bases. The CDR3 consists of 15 residues. CDR3 DNA sequence: TGTGCCGGCTCCACTGACAGGAATGGGAACACTGAAGCTTTCTTT. As protein: CAGSTDRNGNTEAFF.

The V and J genes are TRBV14 and TRBJ2-1, with D unresolved. Trimming left V 1 base short and J 8 bases short, with 12 bases between. The CDR3 is 14 residues long. Germline lookup yields CDR1 SGHDN and CDR2 FVKESK. This CDR3 reads CASSQGYFSDEQFF. The CDR3 nucleotides read TGTGCCAGCAGCCAAGGGTATTTTTCCGATGAGCAGTTCTTC.

The chain joins TRBV7-9 to TRBJ2-7; the match to TRBD2 covers 12 bases. The length of the CDR3 is 16 residues. Per the germline V gene, CDR1 is SEHNR and CDR2 is FQNEAQ (reference sequence). V gave up 7 bases and J gave up 6 bases; unmatched junction bases: 13. The DNA of the CDR3 is TGTGCCAGCACGCAAACTGAGACTAGCGGGAGCCCCGAGCAGTACTTC. This translates into CASTQTETSGSPEQYF.

In its sample, this clone was seen once. The chain recombines TRBV13 with TRBJ2-4; TRBD1 aligns across 10 bases. The J segment lost 5 bases and the V segment lost 1 base, leaving 5 bases of the junction unmatched. The CDR3 totals 16 residues. Germline V gene sequence: CDR1 PRHDT, CDR2 FYEKMQ (reference sequence). The CDR3 sequence is CASSLEDRGNENIQYF. The CDR3 nucleotides read TGTGCCAGCAGCTTAGAGGACAGGGGGAACGAAAACATTCAGTACTTC. The full variable domain, its missing parts supplied by reference TRBV13 and TRBJ2-4, is AAGVIQSPRHLIKEKRETATLKCYPIPRHDTVYWYQQGPGQDPQFLISFYEKMQSDKGSIPDRFSAQQFSDYHSELNMSSLELGDSALYFCASSLEDRGNENIQYFGAGTRLSVL.